The clone carrying this T cell receptor (beta chain) was seen a handful of times. The data were taken from a study of blood T cell repertoires in COVID-19. Looking at the study overall: Some COVID-19 samples were acute and others convalescent; all came from the United States, Italy and Spain. T cells, B-cell-depleted T cells, or PBMCs supplied cDNA or gDNA.

In the original workflow: Reference gene primer amplification gave nucleated cell count estimates. Clones were read by immunoSEQ multiplex PCR, and TCRdb kept only the in-frame ones, dropping some. That table gives V, J and clone size, and the DNA gave D and trimming. The profile shows 130,000 or so clones, roughly 80% of them singletons. Trimming took 6 bases from V and 11 from J; bases not matched to a gene: 3. The CDR3 is 11 residues long. Germline CDR1 and CDR2: ENHRY and SYGVKD. This clonotype was sampled from a middle-aged man with acute or convalescent COVID-19. This chain links TRBV10-3 with TRBJ2-3, with TRBD2 matching 9 bases. The sample consisted of peripheral blood. The CDR3 region has the DNA TGTGCCATCAGCGTAGCGGGGGAGCAGTATTTT. Protein sequence: CAISVAGEQYF.